This T cell receptor beta chain was observed in a study of T cell repertoires in cytomegalovirus infection. About the study: Recently identified HLA-C-restricted CMV epitopes were used, and well-studied HLA-B-restricted CMV epitopes were used as well. TCR beta signatures that were public indicated CMV infection and matching HLA type. Whole-study results and caveats: Using cumulative public TCR beta family frequency, the authors identified those who carried CMV together with the relevant HLA. HLA-C-restricted CMV-specific TCR beta clonotypes were dominant in the ex vivo response.

TCRdb itself ran the reads through MiXCR, one entry per CDR3 protein. The profile covers 300,000 to 400,000 distinct CDR3 sequences, with just under 25% appearing a single time and less than 15% taken by the ten largest. Germline V lookup: CDR1 ENHRY, CDR2 SYGVKD. There are 15 residues in the CDR3. V was clipped by 0 bases and J by 4 bases; unmatched bases: 5. To note about this clonotype: Its antigen is unidentified. Lacking the conserved final phenylalanine or tryptophan, this CDR3 likely reflects a read error.

Specimen: cultured PBMCs, collected from culture after CMV antigen stimulation. This chain joins TRBV10-3 and TRBJ1-1; 7 positions agree with TRBD1. The clonotype comes from a human donor in good health (CMV status not recorded). Some clones in this sample may be carry-over from other donors' samples. The CDR3 reads CAISESKQGITEAFS. CDR3 bases: TGTGCCATCAGTGAGTCGAAACAGGGGATCACTGAAGCTTTCTCT.